Listed below are T cell receptor beta chains from one sample, sequenced in a study of shared clonotypes between healthy human individuals. The assay was immunoSEQ multiplex PCR, and TCRdb's table has in-frame clones only and misses some. The data show 550,000 to 800,000 clones, less than 85% seen once. Sample: memory CD4+ T cells sorted from blood. Source of these receptors: a woman aged 30 to 39 in good health. Each CDR3 is given with its conserved first and last residue. D genes are given only for firm matches. Clone size is stated in some rows and not others, as once, few, many or a class when expanded.

v_call: TRBV11-2; clone_size: NA; d_call: TRBD1; j_call: TRBJ1-2; cdr3_length: 14; cdr3_nt: TGTGCCAGCAGCACGAGGGACAGGGTCCATGGCTACACCTTC; cdr3_aa: CASSTRDRVHGYTF
v_call: TRBV7-6; clone_size: NA; d_call: NA; j_call: TRBJ1-1; cdr3_length: 13; cdr3_nt: TGTGCCAGCAGCTCAGACAGCTACACTGAAGCTTTCTTT; cdr3_aa: CASSSDSYTEAFF
v_call: TRBV28; clone_size: many; d_call: TRBD1; j_call: TRBJ1-2; cdr3_length: 13; cdr3_nt: TGTGCCAGCCTGCAGGGGGGGAACTATGGCTACACCTTC; cdr3_aa: CASLQGGNYGYTF
v_call: TRBV5-1; clone_size: NA; d_call: NA; j_call: TRBJ1-4; cdr3_length: 14; cdr3_nt: TGCGCCAGCAGGCCGACAGGTTTTGATGAAAAACTGTTTTTT; cdr3_aa: CASRPTGFDEKLFF
v_call: TRBV5-1; clone_size: many; d_call: TRBD2; j_call: TRBJ2-5; cdr3_length: 16; cdr3_nt: TGCGCCAGCAGCTTAGATGCCGGGGGGAATAGAGAGACCCAGTACTTC; cdr3_aa: CASSLDAGGNRETQYF
v_call: TRBV7-9; clone_size: NA; d_call: TRBD1; j_call: TRBJ1-4; cdr3_length: 16; cdr3_nt: TGTGCCAGCAGCTTACAAGAGGGGGCCCAGGGTGAAAAACTGTTTTTT; cdr3_aa: CASSLQEGAQGEKLFF
v_call: TRBV6-5; clone_size: NA; d_call: TRBD1; j_call: TRBJ1-2; cdr3_length: 13; cdr3_nt: TGTGCCATTCAACAGGGGATAAACTATGGCTACACCTTC; cdr3_aa: CAIQQGINYGYTF
v_call: TRBV29-1; clone_size: NA; d_call: NA; j_call: TRBJ1-3; cdr3_length: 14; cdr3_nt: TGCAGCGTTGATACGGGGTCGGCTGGAAACACCATATATTTT; cdr3_aa: CSVDTGSAGNTIYF
v_call: TRBV18; clone_size: NA; d_call: NA; j_call: TRBJ2-3; cdr3_length: 16; cdr3_nt: TGTGCCAGCTCACCACCCTCCCAGGGGGGTGGAGATACGCAGTATTTT; cdr3_aa: CASSPPSQGGGDTQYF
v_call: TRBV13; clone_size: NA; d_call: NA; j_call: TRBJ2-7; cdr3_length: 14; cdr3_nt: TGTGCCAGCAGTTTGACGGATAAGTCCTACGAGCAGTACTTC; cdr3_aa: CASSLTDKSYEQYF
v_call: TRBV7-2; clone_size: NA; d_call: TRBD1; j_call: TRBJ2-3; cdr3_length: 15; cdr3_nt: TGTGCCAGCAGCCGACAGGGGCCAAGCACAGATACGCAGTATTTT; cdr3_aa: CASSRQGPSTDTQYF
v_call: TRBV2; clone_size: NA; d_call: NA; j_call: TRBJ2-3; cdr3_length: 13; cdr3_nt: TGTGCCAGCATGATGGACAGCACAGATACGCAGTATTTT; cdr3_aa: CASMMDSTDTQYF
v_call: TRBV6-5; clone_size: NA; d_call: NA; j_call: TRBJ1-5; cdr3_length: 14; cdr3_nt: TGTGCCAGCAGTCCCTTAATGGGGGGTCAGCCCCAGCATTTT; cdr3_aa: CASSPLMGGQPQHF
v_call: TRBV7-9; clone_size: NA; d_call: NA; j_call: TRBJ1-2; cdr3_length: 13; cdr3_nt: TGTGCCAGCAGCTTAGGGACATCTTATGGCTACACCTTC; cdr3_aa: CASSLGTSYGYTF
v_call: TRBV5-1; clone_size: NA; d_call: NA; j_call: TRBJ1-3; cdr3_length: 15; cdr3_nt: TGCGCCAGCAGCTTGGTGGGGGACTCTGGAAACACCATATATTTT; cdr3_aa: CASSLVGDSGNTIYF
v_call: TRBV10-1; clone_size: few; d_call: TRBD2; j_call: TRBJ2-7; cdr3_length: 14; cdr3_nt: TGCGCCAGCAGTGATGCTAGCGGGATCTACGAGCAGTACTTC; cdr3_aa: CASSDASGIYEQYF
v_call: TRBV28; clone_size: NA; d_call: NA; j_call: TRBJ1-5; cdr3_length: 14; cdr3_nt: TGTGCCAGCAATCCACAGGGAACCGGCCAGCCCCAGCATTTT; cdr3_aa: CASNPQGTGQPQHF
v_call: TRBV6-5; clone_size: NA; d_call: NA; j_call: TRBJ2-7; cdr3_length: 16; cdr3_nt: TGTGCCAGCAGTTACTCTCGTACGTGGGCAGCCTACGAGCAGTACTTC; cdr3_aa: CASSYSRTWAAYEQYF
v_call: TRBV9; clone_size: many; d_call: TRBD2; j_call: TRBJ2-3; cdr3_length: 16; cdr3_nt: TGTGCCAGCAGCAAAGGGGCTAGCGGATTCACAGATACGCAGTATTTT; cdr3_aa: CASSKGASGFTDTQYF
v_call: TRBV29-1; clone_size: NA; d_call: NA; j_call: TRBJ1-1; cdr3_length: 13; cdr3_nt: TGCAGCGTTTCTTGGGCCTTGGACACTGAAGCTTTCTTT; cdr3_aa: CSVSWALDTEAFF